Below, 16 T cell receptor beta chains from the same sample are listed, as sequenced in a study of graft-versus-host responses after intestinal transplantation. Their antigen targets remain unknown. The data were produced by immunoSEQ multiplex PCR, yet TCRdb's version contains in-frame clones alone and is incomplete. The sample includes approximately 81,000 clones, around 87% of them seen just once. The sequences come from unstimulated CD8+ T cells sorted from spleen or lymph node cells, collected before transplant. The receptors stem from a human donor who was the organ donor for an intestinal transplant.

The gene calls are TRBV27 and TRBJ2-5; D may be TRBD1 or TRBD2 (6 bases each). Germline V gives CDR1 MNHEY, CDR2 SMNVEV (reference sequence). The germline V and J ends were trimmed by 2 bases and 7 bases, with 14 bases remaining between them. This CDR3 contains 14 residues. In nucleotides, the CDR3 is TGTGCCAGCAGTTTAACTTCGGGGGACACGACCCAGTACTTC. It is translated as CASSLTSGDTTQYF.

V usage is TRBV14 and J usage is TRBJ1-6, with D unresolved. Between the trimmed V and J ends, which lost 1 base and 13 bases, there was a span of 17 bases. The germline gives CDR1 SGHDN, CDR2 FVKESK. CDR3 length: 15 amino acids. The CDR3, as DNA: TGTGCCAGCAGCCAAGTTCCGTACGGTTCCTCTCCCCTCCACTTT. This sequence encodes CASSQVPYGSSPLHF.

This clone was picked up a small number of times. The junction shows a germline mismatch at one end, possibly a read error. The chain links TRBV6-1 to TRBJ1-2, with D possibly TRBD1 on 5 matching bases. This CDR3 contains 9 residues. Germline loops: CDR1 MNHNS, CDR2 SASEGT. The CDR3 spells CASRAGTYF. The CDR3 DNA reads TGTGCCAGCAGAGCCGGGACTTACTTC.

The rearrangement joins TRBV7-8 to TRBJ1-1; D is unresolved. This CDR3 is 15 amino acids long. From germline, CDR1 is SGHVS and CDR2 FQNEAQ. V shed 5 bases and J shed 2 bases, with 15 bases lying between them. CDR3 nucleotides: TGTGCCAGCAGCCCCAACGCCCTTTCAAACACTGAAGCTTTCTTT. The encoded protein is CASSPNALSNTEAFF. Looking up the rest from reference TRBV7-8 and TRBJ1-1 gives the full variable domain: GAGVSQSPRYKVAKRGQDVALRCDPISGHVSLFWYQQALGQGPEFLTYFQNEAQLDKSGLPSDRFFAERPEGSVSTLKIQRTQQEDSAVYLCASSPNALSNTEAFFGQGTRLTVV.

The J gene is TRBJ1-2, the V gene TRBV4-2, with D possibly TRBD1 on 6 matching bases. The CDR3 contains 13 residues. Germline assignment: CDR1 LGHNA and CDR2 YNFKEQ. The V end lost 8 bases, the J end lost 4 bases, and 14 bases lay between the germline ends. The DNA for the CDR3 is TGTGCCAGCCTCGCGGGGGCGGGCTATGGCTACACCTTC. This codes for CASLAGAGYGYTF.

This rearrangement joins TRBV9 to TRBJ2-3; TRBD2 aligns across 9 bases. Germline V gene data show CDR1 as SGDLS and CDR2 as YYNGEE. V was pared by 4 bases and J by 2 bases, with 11 bases of the junction left unmatched. The CDR3 contains 17 residues. The DNA for the CDR3 is TGTGCCAGCAGCCCTCGTTTTAGCGGGGGATTCACAGATACGCAGTATTTT. It is translated as CASSPRFSGGFTDTQYF.

The V call is TRBV7-2, the J call TRBJ1-2; D remains ambiguous. The CDR3 covers 14 residues. Trimming removed 2 bases from V and 5 bases from J, with 12 bases in between. Germline V gene sequence: CDR1 SGHTA, CDR2 FQGNSA. CDR3 nucleotide sequence: TGTGCCAGCAGCTTAACTCCGCCCCTATATGGCTACACCTTC. Protein product: CASSLTPPLYGYTF.

This clone came up a few times. The chain recombines TRBV4-2 with TRBJ1-2; the D is unclear. Trimming shortened V by 5 bases and J by 3 bases, and 13 bases separated the two germline ends. Germline CDR1 LGHNA, CDR2 YNFKEQ. The CDR3 sequence is 14 residues long. The CDR3 sequence is CASSLAGSDYGYTF. CDR3 bases: TGTGCCAGCAGCTTGGCAGGTTCGGACTATGGCTACACCTTC.

The chain is built from TRBV5-1 and TRBJ2-3; D gene unclear. V gave up 3 bases and J gave up 4 bases, with 12 bases separating them. Germline CDR1 reads SGHRS; CDR2 reads YFSETQ. This CDR3 comprises 14 residues. CDR3 residues: CASSSSYGADTQYF. CDR3 coding DNA: TGCGCCAGCAGCTCGAGTTATGGGGCAGATACGCAGTATTTT.

This chain uses TRBV4-1 with TRBJ2-4; D not resolved. Germline CDR1 and CDR2: MGHRA and YSYEKL. V lost 0 bases and J 15 bases, leaving 18 bases between the germline ends. The CDR3 runs to 14 residues. CDR3 protein: CASSQDVSGTPVYF. CDR3 nucleotide sequence: TGCGCCAGCAGCCAAGATGTTTCGGGCACTCCCGTGTACTTC.

This clone occurred once. The rearrangement uses TRBV9 and TRBJ2-1, with a possible D match to TRBD2 (6 bases). This CDR3 contains 15 residues. Per the germline V gene, CDR1 is SGDLS and CDR2 is YYNGEE. V lost 4 bases, J lost 1 base, and 12 bases lay in between. The CDR3 DNA is TGTGCCAGCAGCCCCCGGGACTTATCCTACAATGAGCAGTTCTTC. Translating it yields CASSPRDLSYNEQFF.

The chain carries TRBV11-1 and TRBJ1-2; D gene unclear. The CDR3 runs 13 residues. Germline loops: CDR1 SGHAT, CDR2 FQDESV (reference sequence). V gave up 6 bases and J gave up 6 bases, with 14 bases separating them. In nucleotides, the CDR3 is TGTGCCAGCAGTCTTACTAATGGGGATGGCTACACCTTC. Residues: CASSLTNGDGYTF.

The chain carries TRBV4-1 and TRBJ2-1; the D gene is possibly TRBD2 (5 bases). Trimming removed 1 base from V and 8 bases from J, with 6 bases in between. The CDR3 contains 12 residues. Germline-derived CDR1 and CDR2 are MGHRA and YSYEKL. The CDR3 is CASSQGRYEQFF. The CDR3 DNA reads TGCGCCAGCAGCCAAGGGAGGTATGAGCAGTTCTTC.

The rearrangement joins TRBV25-1 to TRBJ1-4; D gene uncertain. The germline CDR1 and CDR2 sequences are MGHDK and SYGVNS. The CDR3 is made up of 15 amino acids. The V end was cut by 2 bases, the J end by 1 base, with 8 bases between. CDR3 protein: CASSEGHGTNEKLFF. CDR3 DNA sequence: TGTGCCAGCAGTGAAGGTCACGGAACTAATGAAAAACTGTTTTTT.

The chain carries TRBV4-1 and TRBJ2-7; D possibly corresponds to TRBD1 (6 bases). V shed 2 bases and J shed 9 bases, with 14 bases lying between them. The CDR3 runs 13 residues. Germline CDR1 reads MGHRA; CDR2 reads YSYEKL. The CDR3 DNA follows: TGCGCCAGCAGCCAAAACACAGGGTATGTGCAGTACTTC. It specifies CASSQNTGYVQYF.

The chain has TRBV19 and TRBJ1-1; D is ambiguous. Trimming pared 0 bases from V and 3 bases from J, leaving 5 bases between. Germline V gives CDR1 LNHDA, CDR2 SQIVND (reference sequence). The CDR3 totals 13 residues. CDR3 in DNA: TGTGCCAGTAGTATAGACTCCTACACTGAAGCTTTCTTT. This sequence encodes CASSIDSYTEAFF.